A single sample is the source of the 9 T cell receptor beta chains below, sequenced in a study of long-term antiretroviral therapy in people with HIV. The immunoSEQ assay was v3.0, run at survey level. Method: immunoSEQ multiplex PCR; TCRdb's copy keeps in-frame clones and lacks some. Here the sample spans about 36,000 clones, 75% to 85% being singletons. The sample was unsorted PBMCs, taken 3.4 years after starting antiretroviral therapy. These TCRs come from a man younger than 40 with HIV.

The chain combines TRBV19 with TRBJ2-7, with 13 bases fitting TRBD2. The CDR3 extends over 15 amino acids. Trimming at V came to 5 bases and at J to 6 bases, leaving 7 bases not matched to a gene. Per germline, CDR1 LNHDA and CDR2 SQIVND (reference sequence). The CDR3 sequence is CASSDRLAGGGEQYF. As DNA, the CDR3 is TGTGCCAGTAGTGACCGACTAGCGGGAGGTGGCGAGCAGTACTTC.

The rearrangement uses TRBV19 and TRBJ2-1; D is perhaps TRBD2 (6 bases). V was trimmed by 0 bases and J by 2 bases, leaving 14 bases between them. CDR1 and CDR2 from the germline V gene are LNHDA and SQIVND (reference sequence). The CDR3 is 17 residues long. CDR3 in DNA: TGTGCCAGTAGTATAGATGCTGCCACGGGGGCCTACAATGAGCAGTTCTTC. As protein: CASSIDAATGAYNEQFF.

The chain links TRBV9 to TRBJ2-7; unclear D gene. The germline V and J ends were trimmed by 0 bases and 6 bases, with 16 bases remaining between them. The CDR3 is 15 amino acids. CDR1 and CDR2 (germline): SGDLS, YYNGEE. The CDR3 DNA follows: TGTGCCAGCAGCGTAGCTGATGGCACTGCCTTCGAGCAGTACTTC. This gives the protein CASSVADGTAFEQYF.

This clone was seen once. The chain joins TRBV27 to TRBJ2-7; unclear D gene. V was clipped by 2 bases and J by 4 bases, with 9 bases between them. This CDR3 is 13 amino acids long. Germline V CDR1 and CDR2: MNHEY, SMNVEV (reference sequence). CDR3 coding DNA: TGTGCCAGCAGTTTAGGAGCAGATTACGAGCAGTACTTC. Its translation: CASSLGADYEQYF.

This chain connects TRBV19 to TRBJ1-1; unclear D gene. The CDR3 extends over 11 amino acids. V lost 4 bases and J 7 bases, leaving 7 bases between the germline ends. Germline CDR1 LNHDA, CDR2 SQIVND (reference sequence). As DNA, the CDR3 is TGTGCCAGTAGTACCCCCGGTGAAGCTTTCTTT. Protein: CASSTPGEAFF.

The chain links TRBV4-1 to TRBJ1-2; D possibly corresponds to TRBD1 (6 bases). Trimming took off 2 bases at V and 4 bases at J, with 14 bases between the two ends. The CDR3 sequence is 15 residues long. CDR1 is MGHRA and CDR2 is YSYEKL in the germline V gene. CDR3 in amino acids: CASSQLGQTPYGYTF. CDR3 nucleotides: TGCGCCAGCAGCCAACTCGGACAGACCCCCTATGGCTACACCTTC.

The V and J genes are TRBV27 and TRBJ2-7, with 8 bases matching TRBD1. The CDR3 has 12 amino acids. V shed 3 bases, J shed 12 bases, and the junction held 7 bases outside the gene matches. Looked up from germline, CDR1 is MNHEY and CDR2 is SMNVEV (reference sequence). Here the CDR3 reads CASSFGGQDWYF. CDR3 in DNA: TGTGCCAGCAGTTTTGGGGGACAGGACTGGTACTTC.

The chain has TRBV4-3 and TRBJ1-2, with D tentatively TRBD1 (5 bases). The CDR3 runs to 14 residues. V was cut by 3 bases and J by 1 base, with 9 bases left in between. Germline V gene sequence: CDR1 LGHNA, CDR2 YSLEER. CDR3 bases: TGCGCCAGCAGCCACGGGGCCGTTAACTATGGCTACACCTTC. It translates to CASSHGAVNYGYTF.

The rearrangement uses TRBV4-3 and TRBJ2-3, with D perhaps TRBD2 (5 bases). The CDR3 sequence is 14 residues long. Trimming removed 0 bases at V and 7 bases at J, with 11 bases between. Per germline, CDR1 LGHNA and CDR2 YSLEER. DNA of the CDR3: TGCGCCAGCAGCCAAGATATAGCGTTGAATACGCAGTATTTT. Its translation is CASSQDIALNTQYF.